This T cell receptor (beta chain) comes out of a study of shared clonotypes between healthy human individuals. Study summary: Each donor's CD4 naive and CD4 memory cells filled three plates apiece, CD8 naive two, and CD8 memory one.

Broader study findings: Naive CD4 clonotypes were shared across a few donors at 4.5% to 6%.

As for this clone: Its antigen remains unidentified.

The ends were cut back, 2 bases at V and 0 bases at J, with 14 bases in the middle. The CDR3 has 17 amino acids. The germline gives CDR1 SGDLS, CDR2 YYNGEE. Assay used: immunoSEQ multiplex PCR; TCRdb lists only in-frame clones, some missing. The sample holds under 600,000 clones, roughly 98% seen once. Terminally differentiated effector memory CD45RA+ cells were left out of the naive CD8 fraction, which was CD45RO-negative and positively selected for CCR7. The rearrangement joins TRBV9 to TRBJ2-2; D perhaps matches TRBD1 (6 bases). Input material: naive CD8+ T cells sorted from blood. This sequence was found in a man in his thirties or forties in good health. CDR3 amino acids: CASSVPRTVANTGELFF. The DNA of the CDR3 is TGTGCCAGCAGCGTTCCGCGGACAGTAGCGAACACCGGGGAGCTGTTTTTT.